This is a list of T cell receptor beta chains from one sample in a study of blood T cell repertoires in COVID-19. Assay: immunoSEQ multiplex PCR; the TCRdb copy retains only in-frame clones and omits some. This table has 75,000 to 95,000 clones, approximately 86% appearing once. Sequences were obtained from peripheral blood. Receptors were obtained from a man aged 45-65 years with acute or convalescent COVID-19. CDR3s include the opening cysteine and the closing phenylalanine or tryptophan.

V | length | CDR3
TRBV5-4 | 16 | CASSWGGESSYNEQFF
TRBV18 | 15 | CASSPGGGSNQPQHF
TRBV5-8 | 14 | CASSLGTGVQTQYF
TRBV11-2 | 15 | CASSPRTSGIYEQYF
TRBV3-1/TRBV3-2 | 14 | CASRDIAGTGELFF
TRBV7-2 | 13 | CASSGQVTDIQYF
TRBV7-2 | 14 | CASSPGTSSETQYF
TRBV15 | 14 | CATSRDRDYTEAFF
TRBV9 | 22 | CASSVGVGTGTSGRKFSYEQYF
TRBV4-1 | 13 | CASSHTSRETQYF
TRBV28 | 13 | CASSRTEDYGYTF
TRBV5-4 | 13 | CASSMGQGGEQYF
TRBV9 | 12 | CASSVERGSQYF
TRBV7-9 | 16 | CASTIISGVSSYEQYF
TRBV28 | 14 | CASSLNSGSGGYTF
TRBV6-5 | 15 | CASSYSLVSTDTQYF
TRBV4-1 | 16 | CASSPAQGLYNSPLHF
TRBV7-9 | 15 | CASSTLAGGGDEQFF